This TCR beta chain was profiled in a study of blood T cell repertoires in COVID-19. Study-wide background: There were acute and convalescent COVID-19 samples, and they came from the United States, Italy and Spain. Sources were T cells, B-cell-depleted T cells, or PBMCs; the material itself was cDNA or gDNA.

Per the authors' pipeline: Researchers report that nucleated cell counts were estimated from reference gene primer amplification. TCRdb's table, derived via immunoSEQ multiplex PCR, lists solely in-frame clones and lacks some. V and J calls and clone size are copied from that table; D and trimming were computed from the DNA. The sample includes about 74,000 clones, around 90% of them seen just once. CDR1 and CDR2 from the germline V gene are MGHDK and SYGVNS. V lost 1 base to trimming and J lost 8 bases, with 15 bases between them. This CDR3 contains 15 residues. The rearrangement links TRBV25-1 to TRBJ2-1, with D possibly TRBD2 on 6 matching bases. The TCR was taken from a human donor in a cohort sampled during active COVID-19. The sample taken for sequencing was peripheral blood. The CDR3 protein is CASSEWDSGRDEQFF. CDR3 bases: TGTGCCAGCAGTGAATGGGATAGCGGTAGGGATGAGCAGTTCTTC.